The entry below gives a single T cell receptor beta chain sequence along with its context. This receptor's antigen is unknown. There are no base qualities to consult, and no much larger clone falls within one base. The library relied on the immunoSEQ multiplex PCR assay. For the multiplex PCR, a mixture combining 60 forward primers for TCR Vbeta segments and 13 reverse primers for TCR Jbeta segments was used. A multiplex PCR assay on genomic DNA amplified the CDR3 region of rearranged TCR beta genes. The amplified TCR beta libraries were sequenced on the Illumina HiSeq System as 87-base-pair reads. The original pipeline was this. A later analysis tallied approximately 87 million unique TCR beta chains across the 666 repertoires, and around 10 million of those chains were shared by two or more donors. To remove PCR and sequencing errors, raw reads were error-corrected and collapsed into unique sequences using a nearest-neighbor algorithm that merged closely related sequences. V, D and J gene segments were assigned by aligning CDR3 sequences to IMGT reference sequences. For a sequence to be retained, at least a six-nucleotide match to both a V gene segment and a J gene segment was required. Rearrangements were classified as productive when the CDR3 lacked stop codons and remained in frame with V and J, and all other rearrangements were classified as non-productive. CDR3 was defined by IMGT convention, running from the second conserved V-encoded cysteine to the conserved J-encoded phenylalanine. The earlier analysis of some 600 of the donors excluded sequences that lacked an unambiguous match to a single V gene segment. In an earlier analysis of several hundred of the donors, V segments were called functional above 56.7% productive rearrangements and were called segregating when the between-donor standard deviation exceeded 5%. A statistical classification framework was developed to diagnose cytomegalovirus status using the catalog of TCR beta chain sequences. In a later analysis, V and J genes were assigned by comparing TCR nucleotide sequences against IMGT/GENE-DB human TR gene sequences. Using the TCRdist pipeline, a later analysis assigned CDR3 sequences along with most-parsimonious VDJ recombination scenarios. In a later analysis, each TCR beta chain was defined by its CDR3 amino acid sequence together with its V-gene family, and reads without a unique V-gene family were excluded. To address suspected cross-contamination and a sequencing artifact, a later analysis removed approximately 600 highly shared, low-generation-probability nucleotide sequences. In a later analysis, a clonal expansion index for each public chain was calculated from normalized within-repertoire ranks of inferred template counts. In a later analysis, generation probabilities were computed using a VDJ recombination model fitted to out-of-frame rearrangements, and the results were checked against IGoR. Hypergeometric tests were used in a later analysis to score TCR-TCR, TCR-HLA and TCR-CMV co-occurrence, with a repertoire-size bias correction applied to the TCR pairs. To estimate false discovery rates, a later analysis permuted the HLA or CMV assignments 20 times. In a later analysis, co-occurring TCRs were grouped using DBSCAN, and TCRdist sequence similarity was added for clustering within HLA-allele-positive subsets. For co-occurrence clustering, repertoires with fewer than 30,000 or more than 120,000 public chains were excluded, along with roughly five repertoires with anomalous nucleotide sharing. Not all clones reach the TCRdb copy of this immuneACCESS table, which keeps in-frame sequences only. Checked studies attribute under half of the gap to unresolved V genes and leave the rest unexplained. The DNA gave D and trimming, while V, J and clone size come from that table. The sample includes roughly 200,000 clones, with around four fifths observed a single time. 2.7% of the sample rests with the top ten.

These data originate in a study of cytomegalovirus exposure and HLA in healthy donors (dated by TCRdb to about 2017). Background on the whole study: In an earlier analysis of fewer than 750 of the donors, 250 to 350 Gb of sequence data and roughly 100 million unique TCR beta sequences from 180 million or so T cells were reported. Genome-wide SNP genotypes for about 60% of the roughly 670 donors were used in a later genetic analysis, which treated that subset as a discovery cohort. Donor age, sex, ethnicity and CMV serostatus were compiled together with the repertoire data. The aim of the study was to test whether cataloging public T cell receptors could identify signatures of past pathogen exposure. Rather than drawing on any new phenotypic data, the later analysis identified candidate immune exposures from TCR beta sequences and the way those sequences occurred across donors. Of the 350 to 400 genotyped donors, about 84% fell in the genetic ancestry cluster associated with self-reported Caucasian donors. An earlier analysis of 587 of the donors used high-throughput TCR beta sequencing to judge whether each TCR beta V gene segment behaved as functional or pseudogenic. On average, roughly 240,000 unique TCR beta nucleotide sequences were sequenced per donor among 398 genotyped donors of the cohort, with 15% to 20% of those sequences being non-productive. Roughly five DR-DQ haplotypes were handled as single units for association and clustering, since linkage in the cohort was strong. All discovery cohort repertoires had been generated using a single sequencing platform. An early release that covered more than 550 HLA-typed donors contained approximately 300 gigabases of sequencing data and 85 million to 100 million unique TCR sequences. A later analysis re-examined previously published TCR beta repertoires from just over 650 donors and added high-resolution HLA genotyping to investigate patterns of TCR occurrence. HLA typing covered class I and class II loci at four-digit resolution. High-throughput TCR immunosequencing, statistical association of individual TCRs with disease status, and machine learning were combined to predict cytomegalovirus infection status. The number of typed donors differed by locus: roughly 629-640 for A, B, C, DRB1 and DQB1; about 520 for DQA1; some 610 for DPA1; and 400 to 480 for DPB1. The T cell repertoires of under 750 subjects were profiled by immunosequencing and related to cytomegalovirus serostatus. In addition to the first cohort of 666 subjects, a separate validation cohort of approximately 120 different subjects was used.

In total, roughly 670 healthy bone marrow donors made up the cohort. All cohort members were sampled while nominally healthy, although unrecorded immune exposures were likely present. The donor tested CMV seronegative, placing the donor among the 350 or so seronegative members of the cohort. A peripheral blood sample was provided by each donor, and peripheral blood mononuclear cells were used for TCR beta sequencing. The Qiagen DNeasy Blood Extraction Kit was used to extract genomic DNA from the blood cell samples. Paper-wide results and their limitations: Because counts were too low, around 17 rarely observed V segments, including chromosome 9 orphons, were left out of the earlier analysis of 587 of the donors. Three of the identified cytomegalovirus-associated TCR beta chains were confirmed in vitro to be specific for cytomegalovirus antigens. A cluster of highly shared sequence variants was judged likely to represent a technical artifact of the sequencing pipeline. According to a later genetic analysis, donors in an Asian-associated ancestry cluster had fewer N-insertions in productive TCRs than the roughly 700-donor mean. HLA typing was unavailable for some donors at each locus, so association tests used only the typed subset. This cohort had only TCR beta chains sequenced, and the lack of alpha or paired-chain data limited which features could be detected. Assigning TCR associations to individual alleles was difficult when HLA alleles, especially DR and DQ, strongly co-occurred. CMV serostatus was the only immune exposure information available for the cohort. In a later analysis, TCR association rates were found to vary across HLA loci, with the most associated TCRs seen for DRB1 alleles and the fewest for HLA-C alleles. According to a later analysis, parvovirus B19, influenza, CMV and Epstein-Barr virus appeared linked to several top co-occurrence clusters. A further reported finding was that TCR beta sequences accurately predicted the HLA-A and HLA-B alleles for most subjects in the first cohort. An association between a missense DCLRE1C variant and V-gene and J-gene trimming of TCR beta chains was found in a later genetic analysis and replicated in an independent cohort. An earlier analysis of 450 to 750 of the donors showed that most TCR beta V segments appeared in productive rearrangements either about 87% or about 30% of the time, which broadly matched IMGT annotations. Linkage disequilibrium might explain the correlated functional status among segregating V segments, but an unknown experimental factor could not be excluded. The study gave a list of around 170 TCR beta chains associated with cytomegalovirus. A later analysis found that HLA-associated TCR beta chains were more clonally expanded and had lower generation probabilities than equally common non-associated chains. In a later analysis, 16,951 TCR beta sequences were associated with specific HLA alleles at a false discovery rate of 0.05. In a later analysis, most CMV-associated TCR beta chains were found to appear HLA-restricted, with HLA associations seemingly driven largely by CMV exposure. Sequencing depth was assumed to be roughly uniform across donors in the presence/absence analyses, though that assumption may not hold. Cytomegalovirus status was reported to be diagnosed by the classifier with high specificity and sensitivity in both the original and validation cohorts. While some public TCRs were present in many individuals, most TCR sequences turned up only very rarely across donors. The authors suggested that the approach could potentially be extended to other disease states and immunological phenotypes.

Sequencing was performed on PBMCs. This TCR came from a woman aged 35 to 49 in good health and CMV-seronegative.

The sequence in DNA is TGTGCCAGCACCCATCGGGGGTGGGGGGTCTACGAGCAGTACTTC. This encodes CASTHRGWGVYEQYF. Recombination connected TRBV27 to TRBJ2-7; the D gene is perhaps TRBD2, on 6 matching bases. The CDR3 numbers 15 residues from cysteine through phenylalanine. Kept here is only the CDR3 DNA, which spans 45 bases and is read in frame from base 1. Trimming costs V 7 bases and J 3 bases, and their ends lie 19 bases apart. For CDR1 and CDR2, the germline V gene (reference sequence) lists MNHEY and SMNVEV.